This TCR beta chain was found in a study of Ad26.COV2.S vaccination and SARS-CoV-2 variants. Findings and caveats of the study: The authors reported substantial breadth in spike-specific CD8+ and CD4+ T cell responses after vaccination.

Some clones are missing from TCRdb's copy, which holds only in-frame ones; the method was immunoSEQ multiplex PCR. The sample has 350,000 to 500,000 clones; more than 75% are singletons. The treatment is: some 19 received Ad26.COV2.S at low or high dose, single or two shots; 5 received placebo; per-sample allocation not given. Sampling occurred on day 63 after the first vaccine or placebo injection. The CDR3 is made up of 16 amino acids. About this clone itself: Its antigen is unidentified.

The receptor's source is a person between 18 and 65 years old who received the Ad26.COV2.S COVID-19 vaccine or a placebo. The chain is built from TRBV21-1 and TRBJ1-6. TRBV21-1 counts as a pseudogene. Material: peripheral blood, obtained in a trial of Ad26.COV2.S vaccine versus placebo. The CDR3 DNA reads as TGTGCCAGCAGCAATCGATTGAGCTCCTATAATTCACCCCTCCACTTT. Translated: CASSNRLSSYNSPLHF.